The sequence of this TCR beta chain was determined in a study of T cells in Graves' hyperthyroidism and ophthalmopathy. Study-level findings and limits: The model's output predicted ophthalmopathy at a median of approximately 6.5 months prior to onset. Ophthalmopathy cases were set apart from stable hyperthyroidism by a 13 V-J model.

V shed 3 bases and J 7 bases; nucleotides not matched to a gene: 17. The germline CDR1 and CDR2 sequences are LGHNT and FRNRAP. The CDR3 runs 17 residues. TCR beta CDR3 sequences were amplified from RNA transcripts. A first-round RT-PCR of the TCR CDR3 used the HTBI primer set. MiXCR, applied by TCRdb to the multiplex PCR reads, yields one record per CDR3 protein. Of nearly 600,000 distinct CDR3 sequences in the sample, approximately 14% were seen once. Uncontrolled infections, other autoimmune diseases, pregnancy or lactation led to exclusion of patients. PBMCs were collected from an approximately 10 ml volume of fresh peripheral blood. This clonotype was recorded a few times. Its target is unknown.

The chain employs TRBV12-5 and TRBJ2-7; 8 nucleotides match TRBD2. The sequenced sample was blood. The clonotype originates from a woman aged 18-29 years with Graves' ophthalmopathy. This chain's CDR3 is CASGFTGGSAVSLEQYF. For the CDR3, the DNA is TGTGCTAGTGGTTTTACGGGAGGGAGCGCCGTGAGTCTGGAGCAGTACTTC.